The next 5 T cell receptor beta chains were all read from a single sample in a study of molecular identifiers for immune sequencing clone quantification. In TCRdb, the PCR reads were re-called with MiXCR into one record per CDR3 protein. Of hundreds of thousands of distinct CDR3 sequences in the sample, over 20% were seen once. Input material: naive CD8+ T cells from blood, with Jurkat cell RNA spiked in. Documented subset: FACS-sorted CD8+CD4-CCR7+CD45RA+ naive T cells. Receptors were obtained from a human donor in good health. Some libraries in this study had Jurkat cell RNA spiked in.

The gene calls are TRBV27 and TRBJ1-1; D call uncertain. Per the germline V gene, CDR1 is MNHEY and CDR2 is SMNVEV (reference sequence). This CDR3 contains 13 residues. Trimming took off 7 bases at V and 4 bases at J, with 13 bases between the two ends. CDR3 nucleotide sequence: TGTGCCAGCAATATGTTGGGGAGCACTGAAGCTTTCTTT. This codes for CASNMLGSTEAFF.

A remark on this clonotype: Being one base from a much bigger clone, this may be a read error. This sequence joins TRBV4-1 and TRBJ1-1, with 8 bases lining up with TRBD1. Trimming cost V 4 bases and J 3 bases; bases outside gene matches: 7. This CDR3 comprises 15 residues. Germline CDR1 is MGHRA and CDR2 is YSYEKL. CDR3 sequence (DNA): TGCGCCAGCAGCCCCTTTACAGGGGGGGACACTGAAGCTTTCTTT. It yields the protein CASSPFTGGDTEAFF.

This clonotype has at least ten counts. The gene calls are TRBV27 and TRBJ1-2; D is possibly TRBD1 (6 bases). V lost 3 bases and J lost 8, with 16 bases in between. Germline CDR1 and CDR2: MNHEY and SMNVEV (reference sequence). The CDR3 runs to 14 residues. Here the CDR3 reads CASSFWGGAGGYTF. As DNA, the CDR3 is TGTGCCAGCAGTTTCTGGGGGGGCGCGGGAGGCTACACCTTC.

This clonotype was observed many times. The J gene is TRBJ1-5, the V gene TRBV28; D is uncertain. Germline values: CDR1 MDHEN, CDR2 SYDVKM. The CDR3 length is 11 residues. The V and J ends lost 6 bases and 4 bases respectively, with 4 bases between them. The CDR3 reads CASRNNQPQHF. The DNA of the CDR3 is TGTGCCAGCAGGAATAATCAGCCCCAGCATTTT.

This clonotype appeared many times. CDR3 DNA: TGCGCCAGCAGCTTCGGAATCGGAAATGATACGCAGTATTTT. Protein product: CASSFGIGNDTQYF. The J gene is TRBJ2-3, the V gene TRBV5-1; D unresolved. Germline CDR1 SGHRS, CDR2 YFSETQ. The CDR3 has 14 residues. V shed 2 bases and J shed 6 bases, with 13 bases lying between them.